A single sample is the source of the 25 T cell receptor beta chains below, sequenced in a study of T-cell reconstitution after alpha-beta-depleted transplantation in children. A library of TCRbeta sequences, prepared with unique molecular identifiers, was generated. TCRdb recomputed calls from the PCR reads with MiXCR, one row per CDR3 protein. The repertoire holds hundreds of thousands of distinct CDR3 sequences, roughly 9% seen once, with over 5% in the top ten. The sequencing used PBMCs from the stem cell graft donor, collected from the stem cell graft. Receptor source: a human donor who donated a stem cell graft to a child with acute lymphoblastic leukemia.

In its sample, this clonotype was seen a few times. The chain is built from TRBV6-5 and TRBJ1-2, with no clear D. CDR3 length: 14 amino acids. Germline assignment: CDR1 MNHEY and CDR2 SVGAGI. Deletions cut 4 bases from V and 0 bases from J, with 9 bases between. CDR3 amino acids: CASSSAWANYGYTF. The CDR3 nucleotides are TGTGCCAGCAGTTCAGCATGGGCTAACTATGGCTACACCTTC.

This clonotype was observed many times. CDR3 protein: CSARDHQVTNTEAFF. Here the CDR3 DNA reads TGCAGTGCTAGAGATCATCAGGTTACGAACACTGAAGCTTTCTTT. The chain recombines TRBV20-1 with TRBJ1-1; D ambiguous. Trimming cost V 0 bases and J 1 base, with 12 bases left between them. The CDR3 has 15 residues. Per the germline V gene, CDR1 is DFQATT and CDR2 is SNEGSKA (reference sequence).

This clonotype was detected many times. The CDR3 nucleotides read TGTGCCAGCAGCAAAACTGACTCCTACAATGAGCAGTTCTTC. This codes for CASSKTDSYNEQFF. The V gene is TRBV11-2, the J gene TRBJ2-1; D ambiguous. Germline CDR1 reads SGHAT; CDR2 reads FQNNGV. Trimming took off 5 bases at V and 0 bases at J, with 8 bases between the two ends. The length of the CDR3 is 14 residues.

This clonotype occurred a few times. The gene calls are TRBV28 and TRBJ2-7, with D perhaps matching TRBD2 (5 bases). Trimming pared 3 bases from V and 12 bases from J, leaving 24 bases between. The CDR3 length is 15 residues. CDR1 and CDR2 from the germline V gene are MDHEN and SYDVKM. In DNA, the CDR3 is TGTGCCAGCAGTTTCCCTAGCCTCCTTGACGGGCTAACGTACTTC. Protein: CASSFPSLLDGLTYF.

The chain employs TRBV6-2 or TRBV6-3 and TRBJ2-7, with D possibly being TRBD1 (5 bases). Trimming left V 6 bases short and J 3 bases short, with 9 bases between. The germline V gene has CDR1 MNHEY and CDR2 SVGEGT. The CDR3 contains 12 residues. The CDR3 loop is CASRLQDYEQYF. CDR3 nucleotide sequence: TGTGCCAGCAGATTACAGGACTACGAGCAGTACTTC.

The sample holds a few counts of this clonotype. The CDR3 DNA reads TGTGCCACCGCCTCTACGCGGGGGGGCCGCGATGAGCAGTTCTTC. This codes for CATASTRGGRDEQFF. This rearrangement joins TRBV28 to TRBJ2-1, with 9 positions matching TRBD2. The CDR3 sequence is 15 residues long. Germline values: CDR1 MDHEN, CDR2 SYDVKM. V was pared by 10 bases and J by 8 bases, with 15 bases of the junction left unmatched.

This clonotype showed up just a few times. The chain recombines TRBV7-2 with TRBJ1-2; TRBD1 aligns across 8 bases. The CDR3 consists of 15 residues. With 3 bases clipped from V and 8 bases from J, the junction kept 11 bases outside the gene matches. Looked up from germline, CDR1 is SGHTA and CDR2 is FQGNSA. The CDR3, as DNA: TGTGCCAGCAGCTTGGGACAGGCCTTCGGGAGGGGCTACACCTTC. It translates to CASSLGQAFGRGYTF.

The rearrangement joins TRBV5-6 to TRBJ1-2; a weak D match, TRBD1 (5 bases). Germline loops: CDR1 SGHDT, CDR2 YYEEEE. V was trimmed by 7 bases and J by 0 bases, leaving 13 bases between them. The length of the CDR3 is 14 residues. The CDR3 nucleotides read TGTGCCAGCTGCCCGGGACGGACTAACTATGGCTACACCTTC. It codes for CASCPGRTNYGYTF.

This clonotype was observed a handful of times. The CDR3 protein is CSASNTNYGYTF. The CDR3 DNA follows: TGCAGTGCAAGTAACACAAACTATGGCTACACCTTC. V gene TRBV20-1 combines with J gene TRBJ1-2; no definite D call. The ends were cut back, 6 bases at V and 2 bases at J, with 10 bases in the middle. The CDR3 has 12 residues. Germline V gene sequence: CDR1 DFQATT, CDR2 SNEGSKA (reference sequence).

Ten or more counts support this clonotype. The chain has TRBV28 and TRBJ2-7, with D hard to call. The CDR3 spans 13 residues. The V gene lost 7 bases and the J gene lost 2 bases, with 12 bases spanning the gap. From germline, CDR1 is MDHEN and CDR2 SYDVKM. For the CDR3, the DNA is TGTGCCAGCACCCCCGGTCTAGCCTACGAGCAGTACTTC. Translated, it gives CASTPGLAYEQYF.

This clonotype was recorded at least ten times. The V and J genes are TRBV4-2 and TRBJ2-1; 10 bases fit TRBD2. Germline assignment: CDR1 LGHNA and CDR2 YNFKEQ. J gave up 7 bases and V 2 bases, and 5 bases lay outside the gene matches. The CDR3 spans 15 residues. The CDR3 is CASSQRSGGANEQFF. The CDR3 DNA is TGTGCCAGCAGCCAAAGAAGCGGGGGGGCGAATGAGCAGTTCTTC.

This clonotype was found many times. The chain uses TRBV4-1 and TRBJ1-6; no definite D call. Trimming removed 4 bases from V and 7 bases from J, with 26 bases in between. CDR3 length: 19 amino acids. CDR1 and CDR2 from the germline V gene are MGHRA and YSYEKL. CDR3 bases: TGCGCCAGCAGCCCAATAAGGGTTACGAGACGGGGAGAGAATTCACCCCTCCACTTT. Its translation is CASSPIRVTRRGENSPLHF.

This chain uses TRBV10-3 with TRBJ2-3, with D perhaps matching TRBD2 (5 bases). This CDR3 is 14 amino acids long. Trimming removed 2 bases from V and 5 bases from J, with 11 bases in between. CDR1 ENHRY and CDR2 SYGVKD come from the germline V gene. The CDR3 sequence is CAISESLAGDTQYF. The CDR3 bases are TGTGCCATCAGTGAGAGTCTAGCAGGAGATACGCAGTATTTT.

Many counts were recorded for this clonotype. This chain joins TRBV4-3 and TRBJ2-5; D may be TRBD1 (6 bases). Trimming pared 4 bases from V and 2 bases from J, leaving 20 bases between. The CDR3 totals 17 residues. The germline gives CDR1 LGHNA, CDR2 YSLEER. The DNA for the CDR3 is TGCGCCAGCAGCCGGTCGTATCACAGGGTTCAACAAGAGACCCAGTACTTC. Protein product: CASSRSYHRVQQETQYF.

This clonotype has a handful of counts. CDR3 sequence (DNA): TGTGCCAGCAGTTACCGGGGGGCCCTCACAGATACGCAGTATTTT. This sequence encodes CASSYRGALTDTQYF. The chain uses TRBV6-5 and TRBJ2-3, with D possibly matching TRBD2 (7 bases). The V gene lost 2 bases and the J gene lost 2 bases, with 11 bases spanning the gap. The length of the CDR3 is 15 residues. CDR1 is MNHEY, CDR2 SVGAGI, per germline.

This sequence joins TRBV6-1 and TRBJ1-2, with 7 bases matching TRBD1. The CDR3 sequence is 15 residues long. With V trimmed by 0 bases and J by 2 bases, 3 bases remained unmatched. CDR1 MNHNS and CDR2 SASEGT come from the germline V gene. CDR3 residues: CASSEAATGNYGYTF. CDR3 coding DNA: TGTGCCAGCAGTGAAGCGGCGACAGGGAACTATGGCTACACCTTC.

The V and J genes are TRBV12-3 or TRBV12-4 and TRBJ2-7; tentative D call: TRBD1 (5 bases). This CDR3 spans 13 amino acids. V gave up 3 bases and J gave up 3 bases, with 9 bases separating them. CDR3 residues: CASSLQGIYEQYF. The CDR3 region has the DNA TGTGCCAGCAGTTTGCAGGGAATCTACGAGCAGTACTTC.

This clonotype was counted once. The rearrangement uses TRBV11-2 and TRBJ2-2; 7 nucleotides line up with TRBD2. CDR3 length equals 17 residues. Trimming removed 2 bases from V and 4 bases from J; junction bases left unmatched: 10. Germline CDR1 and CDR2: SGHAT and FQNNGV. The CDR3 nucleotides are TGTGCCAGCAGCTTAATCCTCCAGCGGGGAATCACCGGGGAGCTGTTTTTT. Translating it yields CASSLILQRGITGELFF. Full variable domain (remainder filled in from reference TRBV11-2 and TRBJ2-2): EAGVAQSPRYKIIEKRQSVAFWCNPISGHATLYWYQQILGQGPKLLIQFQNNGVVDDSQLPKDRFSAERLKGVDSTLKIQPAKLEDSAVYLCASSLILQRGITGELFFGEGSRLTVL.

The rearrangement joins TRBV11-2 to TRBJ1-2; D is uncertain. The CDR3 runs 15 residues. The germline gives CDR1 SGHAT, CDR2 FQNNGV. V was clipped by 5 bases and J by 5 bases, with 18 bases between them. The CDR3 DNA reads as TGTGCCAGCAGCCCAGGACTGATATCGGGGTATGGCTACACCTTC. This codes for CASSPGLISGYGYTF. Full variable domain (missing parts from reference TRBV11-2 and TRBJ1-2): EAGVAQSPRYKIIEKRQSVAFWCNPISGHATLYWYQQILGQGPKLLIQFQNNGVVDDSQLPKDRFSAERLKGVDSTLKIQPAKLEDSAVYLCASSPGLISGYGYTFGSGTRLTVV.

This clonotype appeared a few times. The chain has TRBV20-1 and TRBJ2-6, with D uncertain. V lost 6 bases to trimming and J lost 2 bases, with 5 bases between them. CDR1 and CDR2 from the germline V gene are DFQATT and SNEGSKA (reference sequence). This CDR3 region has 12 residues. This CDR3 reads CSAATGANVLTF. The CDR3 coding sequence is TGCAGTGCCGCTACTGGGGCCAACGTCCTGACTTTC.

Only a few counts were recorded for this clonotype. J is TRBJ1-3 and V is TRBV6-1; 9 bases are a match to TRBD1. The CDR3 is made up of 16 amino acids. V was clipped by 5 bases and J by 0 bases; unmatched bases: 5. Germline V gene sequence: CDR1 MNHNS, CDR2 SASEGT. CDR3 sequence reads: CASSLTGGPSGNTIYF. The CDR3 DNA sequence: TGTGCCAGCAGTCTGACAGGGGGGCCCTCTGGAAACACCATATATTTT.

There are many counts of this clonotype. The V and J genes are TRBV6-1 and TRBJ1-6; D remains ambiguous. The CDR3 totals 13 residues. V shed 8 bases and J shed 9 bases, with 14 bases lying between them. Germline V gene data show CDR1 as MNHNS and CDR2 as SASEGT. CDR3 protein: CASRQNPRSPLHF. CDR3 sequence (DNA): TGTGCCAGCCGGCAAAACCCACGTTCACCCCTCCACTTT.

The DNA of the CDR3 is TGTGCCAGCAGCCAAAACATCGCCTACAATGAGCAGTTCTTC. The encoded protein is CASSQNIAYNEQFF. The V call is TRBV7-9, the J call TRBJ2-1, with D unresolved. Trimming cost V 5 bases and J 2 bases, with 10 bases left between them. CDR1 and CDR2 (germline): SEHNR, FQNEAQ (reference sequence). There are 14 residues in the CDR3.

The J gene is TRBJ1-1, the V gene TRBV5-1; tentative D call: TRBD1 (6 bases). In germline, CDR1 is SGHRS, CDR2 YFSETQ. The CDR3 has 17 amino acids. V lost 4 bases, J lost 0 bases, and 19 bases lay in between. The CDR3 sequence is CASSPDTGLRMNTEAFF. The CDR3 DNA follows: TGCGCCAGCAGCCCGGATACAGGGCTAAGGATGAACACTGAAGCTTTCTTT.

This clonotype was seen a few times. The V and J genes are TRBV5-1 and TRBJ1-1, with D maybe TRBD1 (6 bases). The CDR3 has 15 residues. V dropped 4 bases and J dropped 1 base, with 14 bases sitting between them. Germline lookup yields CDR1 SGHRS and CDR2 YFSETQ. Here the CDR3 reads CASSKNRVPNTEAFF. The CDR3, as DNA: TGCGCCAGCAGCAAAAACAGGGTTCCGAACACTGAAGCTTTCTTT.